This T cell receptor (beta chain) was obtained from a study of OX40 agonist ivuxolimab in advanced cancers. Study details: Hepatocellular carcinoma, melanoma, renal cell or head and neck cancer occurred in dose-escalation patients. Past anti-PD-1, anti-PD-L1 or anti-CTLA-4 therapy was accepted, and roughly 38% had received some. Study observations and caveats: A proportion of nonresponders additionally exhibited low normalized T-cell clonal expansion.

Blood sampling was done at baseline, cycle 4 day 1, and cycle 7 day 1. In the case of this clone: The antigen remains undetermined.

Produced via immunoSEQ multiplex PCR; TCRdb's table is partial and in-frame only. The table shows 90,000 to 100,000 clones, with about four fifths occurring only once. The CDR3 has 16 residues. From germline, CDR1 is MNHEY and CDR2 SMNVEV (reference sequence). Trimming stripped 5 bases from V and 0 bases from J, with 13 bases between. Here the sequenced sample was CD4+ or CD8+ T cells sorted from blood, taken in a trial of the OX40 agonist ivuxolimab. The sequence derives from an adult with an advanced solid tumor such as melanoma, head and neck, liver or kidney cancer. This chain uses TRBV27 with TRBJ2-2, with D unclear. CDR3 DNA: TGTGCCAGCAGTACTAATCGGGCAGCGAACACCGGGGAGCTGTTTTTT. Residues: CASSTNRAANTGELFF.